This T cell receptor beta chain was profiled in a study of CD8+CD57+ T cells in acquired aplastic anemia. This clonotype showed up many times. Antigen specificity is unknown. V lost 4 bases and J 5 bases, leaving 5 bases between the germline ends. The CDR3 is 12 residues long. The germline V gene encodes CDR1 MNHEY and CDR2 SMNVEV (reference sequence). It was genomic DNA that served as the template for profiling TCR beta VDJ and CDR3. One entry per CDR3 protein, called by TCRdb with MiXCR from the reads. The sample comprises 200,000 or so distinct CDR3 sequences, around 66% of which are singletons, and 35% to 55% rests with the top ten. Findings of the study overall: Patients shared some 30 CD8+ CDR3 sequences with controls.

The sample taken for sequencing was sorted CD4+, CD8+, or CD8+CD57+ T cells (not recorded which) from PBMCs. The chain has TRBV27 and TRBJ2-2, with D perhaps TRBD2 (5 bases). The clonotype comes from a human donor with severe aplastic anemia or a healthy control (not recorded which). CDR3 coding DNA: TGTGCCAGCAGTTCGGGGACCGGGGAGCTGTTTTTT. This translates into CASSSGTGELFF.